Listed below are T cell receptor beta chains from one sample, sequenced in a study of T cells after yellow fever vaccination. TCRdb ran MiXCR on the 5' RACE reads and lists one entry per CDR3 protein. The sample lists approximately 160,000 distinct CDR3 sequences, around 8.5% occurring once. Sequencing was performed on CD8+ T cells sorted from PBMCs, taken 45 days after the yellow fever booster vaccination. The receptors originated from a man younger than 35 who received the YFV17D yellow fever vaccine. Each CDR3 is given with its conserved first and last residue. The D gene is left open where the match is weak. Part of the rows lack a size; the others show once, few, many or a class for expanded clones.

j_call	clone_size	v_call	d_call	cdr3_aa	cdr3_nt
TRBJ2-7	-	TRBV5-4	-	CASSKDGSYEQYF	TGTGCCAGCAGTAAGGACGGGTCCTACGAGCAGTACTTC
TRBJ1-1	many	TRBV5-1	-	CASNQRGADTEAFF	TGCGCCAGCAACCAACGGGGGGCAGACACTGAAGCTTTCTTT
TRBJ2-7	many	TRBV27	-	CASNQGSSYEQYF	TGTGCCAGCAACCAGGGCAGCTCCTACGAGCAGTACTTC
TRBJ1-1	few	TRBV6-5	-	CASSFSGSAPEAFF	TGTGCCAGCAGTTTTAGCGGCAGCGCGCCTGAAGCTTTCTTT
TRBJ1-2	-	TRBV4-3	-	CASSPLDGDGYTF	TGCGCCAGCAGCCCCCTCGACGGGGATGGCTACACCTTC
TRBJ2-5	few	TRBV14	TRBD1	CASSHLDRVFGETQYF	TGTGCCAGCAGCCACTTGGACAGGGTTTTTGGAGAGACCCAGTACTTC
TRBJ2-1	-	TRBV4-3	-	CASSQDSPSSYNEQFF	TGCGCCAGCAGCCAAGATTCTCCGTCCTCCTACAATGAGCAGTTCTTC
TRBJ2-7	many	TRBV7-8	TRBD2	CASTPFRDYTYEQYF	TGTGCCAGCACCCCGTTCCGGGACTATACCTACGAGCAGTACTTC
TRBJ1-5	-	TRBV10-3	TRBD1	CAIGGTGGMNQPQHF	TGTGCCATCGGGGGGACAGGGGGAATGAATCAGCCCCAGCATTTT
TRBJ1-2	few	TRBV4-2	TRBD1	CASSQDRGPSYTF	TGTGCCAGCAGCCAAGACAGGGGGCCAAGCTACACCTTC
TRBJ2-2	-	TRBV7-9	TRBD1	CAMQGVNTGELFF	TGTGCCATGCAGGGGGTCAACACCGGGGAGCTGTTTTTT
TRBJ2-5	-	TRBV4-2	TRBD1	CASSQALLGGGETQYF	TGTGCCAGCAGCCAAGCTCTCCTAGGGGGCGGGGAGACCCAGTACTTC
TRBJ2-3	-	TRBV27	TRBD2	CASRTFRRGAADTQYF	TGTGCCAGCAGAACGTTCAGGCGGGGGGCCGCAGATACGCAGTATTTT
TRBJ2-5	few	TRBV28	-	CASSLGQLSPQYF	TGTGCCAGCAGTTTAGGCCAACTAAGTCCCCAGTACTTC
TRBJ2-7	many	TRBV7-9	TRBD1	CASSTLDGDRASYEQYF	TGTGCCAGCAGCACCCTAGATGGGGACAGGGCATCCTACGAGCAGTACTTC
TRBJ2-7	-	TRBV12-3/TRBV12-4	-	CASSFRGEEQYF	TGTGCCAGCAGTTTCCGGGGAGAAGAGCAGTACTTC
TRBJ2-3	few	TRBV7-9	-	CASSSLWGVTGRDEGDTQYF	TGTGCCAGCAGCTCCCTTTGGGGGGTGACAGGGCGCGATGAAGGAGATACGCAGTATTTT
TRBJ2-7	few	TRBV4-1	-	CASSQAPGGTPIYEQYF	TGCGCCAGCAGCCAAGCCCCCGGCGGGACCCCTATCTACGAGCAGTACTTC
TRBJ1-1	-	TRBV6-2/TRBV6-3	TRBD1	CASTMGQTNTEAFF	TGTGCCAGCACGATGGGACAGACGAACACTGAAGCTTTCTTT
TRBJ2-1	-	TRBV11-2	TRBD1	CASSLSPHLGQEFNEQFF	TGTGCCAGCAGCTTAAGTCCCCATCTGGGACAGGAGTTCAATGAGCAGTTCTTC
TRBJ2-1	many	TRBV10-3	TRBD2	CAISAGAGPYNEQFF	TGTGCCATCAGTGCAGGAGCGGGGCCCTACAATGAGCAGTTCTTC
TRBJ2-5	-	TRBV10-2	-	CASSESGGGETQYF	TGCGCCAGCAGTGAGTCTGGGGGTGGGGAGACCCAGTACTTC
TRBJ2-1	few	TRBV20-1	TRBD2	CSARGRLAGFPYNEQFF	TGCAGTGCAAGGGGGCGACTAGCGGGTTTTCCCTACAATGAGCAGTTCTTC
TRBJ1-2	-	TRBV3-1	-	CASSQARNRDIHGYTF	TGTGCCAGCAGCCAAGCCCGAAATCGGGACATCCATGGCTACACCTTC
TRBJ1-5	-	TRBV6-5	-	CASSWGPAGSQPQHF	TGTGCCAGCAGTTGGGGACCCGCGGGCAGTCAGCCCCAGCATTTT
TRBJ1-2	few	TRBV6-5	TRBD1	CASSYSGQVSLRGYTF	TGTGCCAGCAGTTACTCGGGACAGGTTTCGTTGCGTGGCTACACCTTC
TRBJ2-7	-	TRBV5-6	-	CASSGFGSSYEQYF	TGTGCCAGCAGCGGATTTGGGTCCTCCTACGAGCAGTACTTC
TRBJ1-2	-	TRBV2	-	CASISGHVLYGYTF	TGTGCCAGCATTAGCGGACACGTTCTTTATGGCTACACCTTC
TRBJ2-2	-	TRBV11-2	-	CASSLGRLGSGELFF	TGTGCCAGCAGCTTAGGAAGGCTCGGCAGCGGGGAGCTGTTTTTT
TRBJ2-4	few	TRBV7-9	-	CASSEVVIAKNIQYF	TGTGCCAGCAGCGAGGTTGTTATAGCCAAAAACATTCAGTACTTC
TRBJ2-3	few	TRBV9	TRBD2	CASSVEASGGPRDTQYF	TGTGCCAGCAGCGTAGAGGCTAGCGGGGGTCCGCGTGATACGCAGTATTTT
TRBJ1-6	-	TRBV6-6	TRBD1	CASSYSTEGQVNSPLHF	TGTGCCAGCAGTTATTCCACGGAGGGACAGGTTAATTCACCCCTCCACTTT
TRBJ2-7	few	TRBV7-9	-	CASSLDPGYEQYF	TGTGCCAGCAGCTTAGATCCCGGCTACGAGCAGTACTTC
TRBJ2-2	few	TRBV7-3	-	CASSLMPENTGELFF	TGTGCCAGCAGCTTAATGCCAGAAAACACCGGGGAGCTGTTTTTT
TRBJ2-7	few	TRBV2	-	CASSEGFGAGYEQYF	TGTGCCAGCAGTGAAGGGTTTGGGGCAGGCTACGAGCAGTACTTC
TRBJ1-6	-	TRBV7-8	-	CASTETPGAGSPLHF	TGTGCCAGCACCGAGACCCCGGGGGCAGGTTCACCCCTCCACTTT
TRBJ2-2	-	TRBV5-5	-	CASTSGSGELFF	TGTGCCAGCACTTCGGGCTCCGGGGAGCTGTTTTTT
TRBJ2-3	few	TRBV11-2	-	CASISESYSSTDTQYF	TGTGCCAGCATCTCCGAGTCGTATTCGAGCACAGATACGCAGTATTTT
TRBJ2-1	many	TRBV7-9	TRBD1	CASSSDRVVSEQFF	TGTGCCAGCAGTTCAGACAGGGTCGTAAGTGAGCAGTTCTTC
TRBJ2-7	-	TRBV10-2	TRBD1	CASSESTGVSYEQYF	TGCGCCAGCAGTGAGTCCACAGGGGTCTCCTACGAGCAGTACTTC
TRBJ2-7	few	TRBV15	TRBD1	CATGGPAPGQGGYEQYF	TGTGCCACCGGAGGCCCTGCTCCGGGACAGGGAGGGTACGAGCAGTACTTC
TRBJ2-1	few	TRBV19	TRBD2	CASSMGLVSNEQFF	TGTGCCAGTAGTATGGGACTAGTATCCAATGAGCAGTTCTTC
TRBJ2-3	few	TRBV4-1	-	CASSGTGTSTDTQYF	TGCGCCAGCAGCGGTACCGGGACTAGCACAGATACGCAGTATTTT
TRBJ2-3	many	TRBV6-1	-	CASRATDTQYF	TGTGCCAGCAGGGCCACAGATACGCAGTATTTT
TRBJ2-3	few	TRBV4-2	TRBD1	CASSPGQDVDTQYF	TGTGCCAGCAGCCCGGGACAGGACGTAGATACGCAGTATTTT
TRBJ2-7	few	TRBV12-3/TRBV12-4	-	CASSFGASYEQYF	TGTGCCAGCAGTTTCGGGGCTTCCTACGAGCAGTACTTC